One sample yielded the 6 T cell receptor beta chains listed below, sequenced in a study of vaccination and CD4 T cells after COVID-19. These TCRs' antigens remain unknown. The treatment was: approximately nine-day PBMC culture with coronavirus spike peptide pools or control peptides (ViraFEST assay). Oncomine TCR Beta short-read sequencing was applied to DNA from cultured CD4+ T cells. TCRdb recomputed calls from the PCR reads with MiXCR, one row per CDR3 protein. Among thousands of distinct CDR3 sequences listed, 40% were seen once. Source material: CD4+ T cells from blood, cultured in vitro. The receptor set was obtained from a human donor who had recovered from COVID-19.

This clonotype turned up a few times. This rearrangement joins TRBV20-1 to TRBJ2-4; 9 bases are shared with TRBD1. V trimming: 3 bases; J trimming: 6 bases; junction bases outside the gene matches: 6. The CDR3 has 14 amino acids. The germline V gene encodes CDR1 DFQATT and CDR2 SNEGSKA (reference sequence). The CDR3 DNA reads TGCAGTGCTAGCACAGGGGGCAGGGGAAACATTCAGTACTTC. This encodes CSASTGGRGNIQYF.

This clonotype occurred a few times. The gene calls are TRBV4-1 and TRBJ2-3, with 14 bases identical to TRBD2. This CDR3 spans 18 amino acids. Per germline, CDR1 MGHRA and CDR2 YSYEKL. After removal of 2 bases from V and 5 bases from J, the junction contained 9 bases not matched to a gene. The CDR3 nucleotides read TGCGCCAGCAGCCAATTACGGGGGACTAGCGGGAGAAGAGATACGCAGTATTTT. This sequence encodes CASSQLRGTSGRRDTQYF.

This chain uses TRBV29-1 with TRBJ2-1; TRBD1 aligns across 7 bases. The germline gives CDR1 SQVTM, CDR2 ANQGSEA. The CDR3 sequence is 14 residues long. Trimming at V came to 8 bases and at J to 7 bases, leaving 14 bases not matched to a gene. CDR3 coding DNA: TGCAGCTGTCTAAGGGGGACAGTTTTGAATGAGCAGTTCTTC. It encodes CSCLRGTVLNEQFF.

The chain recombines TRBV7-2 with TRBJ2-1, with D possibly TRBD2 on 5 matching bases. CDR1 SGHTA and CDR2 FQGNSA come from the germline V gene. The length of the CDR3 is 15 residues. Trimming removed 5 bases from V and 7 bases from J, with 18 bases in between. The CDR3, as DNA: TGTGCCAGCAGCCGCATGGGTCTAGCAGAGAATGAGCAGTTCTTC. Its translation is CASSRMGLAENEQFF.

V is TRBV20-1 and J is TRBJ1-5, with D possibly TRBD1 on 6 matching bases. Germline CDR1 and CDR2: DFQATT and SNEGSKA (reference sequence). Trimming removed 0 bases at V and 6 bases at J, with 12 bases between. This CDR3 is built from 14 residues. The CDR3 DNA reads as TGCAGTGCTAGAGATCAAAGGGGGAGTCAGCCCCAGCATTTT. This translates into CSARDQRGSQPQHF.

This clonotype turned up a few times. The chain recombines TRBV6-1 with TRBJ2-2; a weak D match, TRBD2 (6 bases). The CDR3 covers 13 residues. Trimming cost V 8 bases and J 4 bases, with 11 bases left between them. Germline V gives CDR1 MNHNS, CDR2 SASEGT. CDR3 amino acids: CASGGFGTGELFF. CDR3 nucleotide sequence: TGTGCCAGCGGGGGGTTTGGCACCGGGGAGCTGTTTTTT.